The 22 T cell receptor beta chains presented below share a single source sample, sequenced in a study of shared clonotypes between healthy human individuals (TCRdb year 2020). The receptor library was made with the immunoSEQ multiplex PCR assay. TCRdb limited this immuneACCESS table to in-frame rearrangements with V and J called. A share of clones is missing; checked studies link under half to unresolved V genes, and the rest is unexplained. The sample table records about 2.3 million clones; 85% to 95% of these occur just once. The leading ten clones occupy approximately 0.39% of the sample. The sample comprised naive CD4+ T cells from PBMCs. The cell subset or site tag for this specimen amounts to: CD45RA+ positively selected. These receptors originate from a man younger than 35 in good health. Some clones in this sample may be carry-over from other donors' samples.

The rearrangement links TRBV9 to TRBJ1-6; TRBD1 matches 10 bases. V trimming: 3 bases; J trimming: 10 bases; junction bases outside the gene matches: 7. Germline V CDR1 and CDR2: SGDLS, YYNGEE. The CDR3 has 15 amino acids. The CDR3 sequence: CASSATGTGESPLHF. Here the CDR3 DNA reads TGTGCCAGCAGCGCGACCGGGACAGGGGAATCACCCCTCCACTTT.

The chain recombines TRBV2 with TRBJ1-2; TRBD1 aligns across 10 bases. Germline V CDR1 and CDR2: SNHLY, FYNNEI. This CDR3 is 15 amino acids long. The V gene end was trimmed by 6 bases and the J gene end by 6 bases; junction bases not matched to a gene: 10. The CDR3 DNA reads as TGTGCCAGCAGCAGATTCCTGGGGACAGGGGATGGCTACACCTTC. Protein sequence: CASSRFLGTGDGYTF.

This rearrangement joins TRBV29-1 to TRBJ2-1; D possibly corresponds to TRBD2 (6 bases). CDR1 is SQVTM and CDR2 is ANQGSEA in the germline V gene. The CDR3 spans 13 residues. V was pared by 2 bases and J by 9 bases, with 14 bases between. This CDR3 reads CSVEKNGGVEQFF. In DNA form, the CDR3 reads TGCAGCGTTGAAAAGAATGGAGGGGTTGAGCAGTTCTTC.

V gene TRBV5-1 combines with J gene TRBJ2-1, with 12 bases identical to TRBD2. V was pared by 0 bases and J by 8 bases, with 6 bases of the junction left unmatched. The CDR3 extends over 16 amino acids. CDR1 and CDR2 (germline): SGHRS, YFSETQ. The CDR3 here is CASSLASGRALDEQFF. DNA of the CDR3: TGCGCCAGCAGCTTGGCTAGCGGGAGGGCTTTGGATGAGCAGTTCTTC.

CDR3 coding DNA: TGTGCCAGCAGTTTATCTCCGGTGACTAGCGGACAGGAGACCCAGTACTTC. Amino acid sequence: CASSLSPVTSGQETQYF. V usage is TRBV27 and J usage is TRBJ2-5; 9 nucleotides align to TRBD2. The CDR3 has 17 amino acids. The J segment lost 5 bases and the V segment lost 0 bases, leaving 10 bases of the junction unmatched. Germline assignment: CDR1 MNHEY and CDR2 SMNVEV (reference sequence).

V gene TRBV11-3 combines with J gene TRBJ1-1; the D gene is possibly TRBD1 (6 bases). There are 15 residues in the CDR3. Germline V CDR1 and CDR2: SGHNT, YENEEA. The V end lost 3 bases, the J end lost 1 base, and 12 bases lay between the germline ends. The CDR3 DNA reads TGTGCCAGCAGCTTTCACCCGGGACAGAACACTGAAGCTTTCTTT. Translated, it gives CASSFHPGQNTEAFF.

CDR3: CASSLYGGRSRNEQFF. CDR3 nucleotide sequence: TGTGCCAGCAGCTTGTATGGCGGGAGAAGCCGCAATGAGCAGTTCTTC. The gene calls are TRBV5-6 and TRBJ2-1; 7 nucleotides align to TRBD2. Unmatched junction bases numbered 10, after V lost 1 base and J lost 6 bases. Germline V gene lookup returns CDR1 SGHDT and CDR2 YYEEEE. The length of the CDR3 is 16 residues.

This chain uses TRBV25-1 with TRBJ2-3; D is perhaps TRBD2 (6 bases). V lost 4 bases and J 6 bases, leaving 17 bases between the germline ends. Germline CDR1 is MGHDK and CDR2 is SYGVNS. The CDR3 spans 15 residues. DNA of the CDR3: TGTGCCAGCAGTGCCCGGGGACGGGAGAGGGATACGCAGTATTTT. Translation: CASSARGRERDTQYF. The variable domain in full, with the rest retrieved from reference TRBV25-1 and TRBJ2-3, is EADIYQTPRYLVIGTGKKITLECSQTMGHDKMYWYQQDPGMELHLIHYSYGVNSTEKGDLSSESTVSRIRTEHFPLTLESARPSHTSQYLCASSARGRERDTQYFGPGTRLTVL.

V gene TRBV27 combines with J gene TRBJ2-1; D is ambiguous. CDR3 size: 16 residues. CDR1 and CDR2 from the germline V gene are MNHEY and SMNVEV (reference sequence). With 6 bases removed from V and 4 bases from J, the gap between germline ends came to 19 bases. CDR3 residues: CASSPDGGRLYNEQFF. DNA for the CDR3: TGTGCCAGCAGCCCCGACGGCGGCCGCCTATACAATGAGCAGTTCTTC.

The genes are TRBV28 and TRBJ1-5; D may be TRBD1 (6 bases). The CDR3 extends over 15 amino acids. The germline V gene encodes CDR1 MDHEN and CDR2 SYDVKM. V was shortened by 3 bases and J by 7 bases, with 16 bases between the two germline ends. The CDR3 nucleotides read TGTGCCAGCAGTTTGTCTGGGGGCTTCTGGCAGCCCCAGCATTTT. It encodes CASSLSGGFWQPQHF.

In nucleotides, the CDR3 is TGCAGCGTTGATTTGCATGGAGCCCCCGGGGGGGATGAGCAGTTCTTC. Translating it yields CSVDLHGAPGGDEQFF. The rearrangement joins TRBV29-1 to TRBJ2-1; 8 positions agree with TRBD2. The junction had 15 bases not matched to a gene; V was cut back by 3 bases and J by 8 bases. CDR3 size: 16 residues. Germline CDR1 and CDR2: SQVTM and ANQGSEA.

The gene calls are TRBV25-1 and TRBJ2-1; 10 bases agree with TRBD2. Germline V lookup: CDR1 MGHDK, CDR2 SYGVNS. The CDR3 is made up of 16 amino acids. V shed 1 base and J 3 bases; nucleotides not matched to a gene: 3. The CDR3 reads CASSEFPSGSYNEQFF. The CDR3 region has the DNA TGTGCCAGCAGTGAATTCCCTAGCGGGAGCTACAATGAGCAGTTCTTC.

This CDR3 reads CASRPSLTPGQGSPYEQYF. In nucleotides, the CDR3 is TGTGCCAGCAGACCCTCACTCACTCCCGGACAGGGGTCCCCCTACGAGCAGTACTTC. This chain links TRBV28 with TRBJ2-7; 9 bases are shared with TRBD1. The CDR3 length is 19 residues. V was clipped by 6 bases and J by 2 bases; unmatched bases: 20. Germline values: CDR1 MDHEN, CDR2 SYDVKM.

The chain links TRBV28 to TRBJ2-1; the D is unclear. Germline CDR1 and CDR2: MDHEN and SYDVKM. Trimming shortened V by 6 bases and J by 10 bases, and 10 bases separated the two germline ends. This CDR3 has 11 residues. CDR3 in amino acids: CASRVQREQFF. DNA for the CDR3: TGTGCCAGCAGAGTTCAGAGGGAGCAGTTCTTC.

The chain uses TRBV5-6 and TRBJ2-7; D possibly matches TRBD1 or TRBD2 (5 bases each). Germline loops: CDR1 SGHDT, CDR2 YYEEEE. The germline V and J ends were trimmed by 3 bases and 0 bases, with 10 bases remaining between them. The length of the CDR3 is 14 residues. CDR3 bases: TGTGCCAGCAGCTGGGGGATTAGCTCCTACGAGCAGTACTTC. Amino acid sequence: CASSWGISSYEQYF.

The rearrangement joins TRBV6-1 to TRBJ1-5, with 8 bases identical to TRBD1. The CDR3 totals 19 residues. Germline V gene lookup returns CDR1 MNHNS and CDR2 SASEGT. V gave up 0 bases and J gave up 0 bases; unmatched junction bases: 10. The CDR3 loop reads CASSEARDRRGLSNQPQHF. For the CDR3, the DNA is TGTGCCAGCAGTGAAGCAAGGGACAGGAGGGGTCTTAGCAATCAGCCCCAGCATTTT.

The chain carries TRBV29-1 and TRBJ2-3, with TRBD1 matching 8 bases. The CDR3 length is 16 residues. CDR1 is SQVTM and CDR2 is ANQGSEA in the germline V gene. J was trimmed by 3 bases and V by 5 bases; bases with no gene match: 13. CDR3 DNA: TGCAGCGTTCCTCGACTGCGGACAGGGCGGACAGATACGCAGTATTTT. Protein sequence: CSVPRLRTGRTDTQYF.

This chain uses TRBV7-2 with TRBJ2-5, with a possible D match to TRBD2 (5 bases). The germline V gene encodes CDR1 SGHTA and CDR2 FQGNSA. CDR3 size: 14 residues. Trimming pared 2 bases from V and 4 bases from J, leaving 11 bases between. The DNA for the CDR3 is TGTGCCAGCAGCTTATTGGCTAGCCGAGAGACCCAGTACTTC. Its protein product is CASSLLASRETQYF.

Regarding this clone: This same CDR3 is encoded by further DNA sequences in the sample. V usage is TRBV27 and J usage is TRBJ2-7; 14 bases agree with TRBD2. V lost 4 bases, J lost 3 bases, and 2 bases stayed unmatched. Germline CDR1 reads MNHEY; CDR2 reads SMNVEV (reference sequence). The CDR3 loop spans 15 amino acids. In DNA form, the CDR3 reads TGTGCCAGCAGTTCTGGGACTAGCGGGAGCTACGAGCAGTACTTC. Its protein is CASSSGTSGSYEQYF.

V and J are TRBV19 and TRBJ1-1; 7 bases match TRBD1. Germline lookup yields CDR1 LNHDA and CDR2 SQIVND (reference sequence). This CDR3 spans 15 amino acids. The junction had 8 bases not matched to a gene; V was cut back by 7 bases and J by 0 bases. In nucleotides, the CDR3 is TGTGCCAGTATAAGGCAGGGGGGTTTGAACACTGAAGCTTTCTTT. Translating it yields CASIRQGGLNTEAFF.

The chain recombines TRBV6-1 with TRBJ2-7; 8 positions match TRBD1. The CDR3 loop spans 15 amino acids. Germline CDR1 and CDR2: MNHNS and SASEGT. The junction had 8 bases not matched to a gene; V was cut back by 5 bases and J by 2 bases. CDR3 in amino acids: CASSRDRRPTYEQYF. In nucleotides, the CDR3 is TGTGCCAGCAGTCGGGACAGGCGACCCACCTACGAGCAGTACTTC.

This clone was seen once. CDR3 sequence: CASSVGSGTSGSLETQYF. CDR3 sequence (DNA): TGTGCCAGCAGCGTAGGGTCGGGAACTAGCGGGAGTCTGGAGACCCAGTACTTC. The chain carries TRBV9 and TRBJ2-5, with 11 bases identical to TRBD2. V was clipped by 0 bases and J by 5 bases; unmatched bases: 12. CDR1 and CDR2 (germline): SGDLS, YYNGEE. This CDR3 comprises 18 residues.